The text below deals with one TCR beta chain. Source study methods: The authors estimated nucleated cell counts from reference gene primer amplification. Libraries were prepared by immunoSEQ multiplex PCR; TCRdb keeps only in-frame clonotypes and omits some of them. Clone size and V and J calls were adopted from that table, with D and trimming inferred from the DNA. The table includes around 120,000 clones, approximately 87% detected once. The data belong to a study of blood T cell repertoires in COVID-19. The CDR3 consists of 13 residues. Germline assignment: CDR1 SGHDT and CDR2 YYEEEE. V dropped 4 bases and J dropped 7 bases, with 11 bases sitting between them.

The chain links TRBV5-6 to TRBJ2-2, with D hard to call. Sequencing used peripheral blood. This TCR was recovered from a man between 65 and 80 years old who had recovered from COVID-19. The CDR3 DNA is TGTGCCAGCAGCAACTGGTGGAGCGGGGAGCTGTTTTTT. Translation gives CASSNWWSGELFF.